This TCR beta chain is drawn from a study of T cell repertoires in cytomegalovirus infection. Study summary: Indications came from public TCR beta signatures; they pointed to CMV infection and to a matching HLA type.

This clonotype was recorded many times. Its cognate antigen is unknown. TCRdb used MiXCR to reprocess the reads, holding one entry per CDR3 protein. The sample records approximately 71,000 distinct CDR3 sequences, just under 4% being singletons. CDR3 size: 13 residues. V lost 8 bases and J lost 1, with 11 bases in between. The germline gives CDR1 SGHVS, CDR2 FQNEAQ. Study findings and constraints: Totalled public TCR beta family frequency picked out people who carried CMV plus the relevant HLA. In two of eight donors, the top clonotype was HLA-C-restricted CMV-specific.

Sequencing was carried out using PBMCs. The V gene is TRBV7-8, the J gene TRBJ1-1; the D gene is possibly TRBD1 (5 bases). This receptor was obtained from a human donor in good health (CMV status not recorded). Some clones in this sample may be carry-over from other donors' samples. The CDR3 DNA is TGTGCCAGCTCCATGCAGGGGAACACTGAAGCTTTCTTT. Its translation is CASSMQGNTEAFF.